The 22 T cell receptor beta chains reported below all come from one sample, sequenced in a study of T cell changes during pregnancy in multiple sclerosis. TCRdb's copy holds only in-frame clones and misses some; the assay was immunoSEQ multiplex PCR. Here the sample spans tens of thousands of clones, 95% to 97% being singletons. The sample was peripheral blood, taken in the second trimester of pregnancy. The receptors here all came from a female donor with multiple sclerosis, enrolled in a pregnancy study.

The rearrangement links TRBV5-5 to TRBJ2-5, with D maybe TRBD2 (5 bases). The CDR3 loop spans 14 amino acids. Germline CDR1 reads SGHKS; CDR2 reads YYEKEE (reference sequence). The V gene lost 0 bases and the J gene lost 4 bases, with 10 bases spanning the gap. The CDR3 reads CASSLVGSAETQYF. CDR3 bases: TGTGCCAGCAGCTTGGTGGGTAGCGCAGAGACCCAGTACTTC.

This chain connects TRBV11-3 to TRBJ2-1; the match to TRBD1 covers 10 bases. J gave up 7 bases and V 6 bases, and 3 bases lay outside the gene matches. The CDR3 extends over 13 amino acids. The V gene's germline CDR1 is SGHNT and CDR2 YENEEA. CDR3 residues: CASSRDRGNEQFF. CDR3 coding DNA: TGTGCCAGCAGTCGGGACAGGGGAAATGAGCAGTTCTTC.

The chain combines TRBV27 with TRBJ1-5; no clear D gene. The V end was cut by 6 bases, the J end by 3 bases, with 18 bases between. The CDR3 contains 16 residues. In germline, CDR1 is MNHEY, CDR2 SMNVEV (reference sequence). CDR3 bases: TGTGCCAGCAGAGTTGATGCAGCGGGTGCCAATCAGCCCCAGCATTTT. It is translated as CASRVDAAGANQPQHF.

This rearrangement joins TRBV30 to TRBJ2-1; 9 bases are shared with TRBD2. CDR3 size: 15 residues. CDR1 is GTSNPN and CDR2 is SVGIG in the germline V gene (reference sequence). With 0 bases clipped from V and 8 bases from J, the junction kept 8 bases outside the gene matches. The CDR3 loop reads CAWSVGAGGRDEQFF. The DNA for the CDR3 is TGTGCCTGGAGTGTAGGAGCGGGAGGCAGAGATGAGCAGTTCTTC.

V is TRBV7-6 and J is TRBJ1-4, with D possibly matching TRBD1 (6 bases). This CDR3 is 15 amino acids long. CDR1 and CDR2 (germline): SGHVS, FNYEAQ. The V gene lost 4 bases and the J gene lost 4 bases, with 13 bases spanning the gap. The CDR3 bases are TGTGCCAGCAGCTCCCCGGACAGAGTTAATGAAAAACTGTTTTTT. This translates into CASSSPDRVNEKLFF. The variable domain in full, with the rest retrieved from reference TRBV7-6 and TRBJ1-4, is GAGVSQSPRYKVTKRGQDVALRCDPISGHVSLYWYRQALGQGPEFLTYFNYEAQQDKSGLPNDRFSAERPEGSISTLTIQRTEQRDSAMYRCASSSPDRVNEKLFFGSGTQLSVL.

The chain joins TRBV7-3 to TRBJ2-1; TRBD2 is a possible D gene (6 bases). Between the trimmed V and J ends, which lost 6 bases and 6 bases, there was a span of 18 bases. Germline V gives CDR1 SGHTA, CDR2 FQGTGA. CDR3 size: 15 residues. CDR3 loop: CASSLTSQALNEQFF. CDR3 DNA: TGTGCCAGCAGTTTGACTAGTCAAGCCCTCAATGAGCAGTTCTTC.

This chain joins TRBV18 and TRBJ2-7; possibly TRBD2 for D (5 bases). The ends were cut back, 0 bases at V and 2 bases at J, with 5 bases in the middle. CDR1 is KGHSH, CDR2 LQKENI, per germline. The CDR3 is 13 residues long. Here the CDR3 reads CASSPPGTYEQYF. As DNA, the CDR3 is TGTGCCAGCTCACCACCCGGGACCTACGAGCAGTACTTC.

The rearrangement uses TRBV9 and TRBJ2-7; D might be TRBD2 (5 bases). This CDR3 contains 17 residues. V lost 4 bases to trimming and J lost 0 bases, with 20 bases between them. Germline V gene sequence: CDR1 SGDLS, CDR2 YYNGEE. CDR3 sequence: CASSPPTSSGFSYEQYF. CDR3 DNA sequence: TGTGCCAGCAGCCCACCTACTTCCAGCGGTTTCTCCTACGAGCAGTACTTC.

The genes are TRBV7-8 and TRBJ2-2, with D possibly matching TRBD1 (5 bases). V was cut by 1 base and J by 5 bases, with 11 bases left in between. The CDR3 totals 15 residues. Germline V gene data show CDR1 as SGHVS and CDR2 as FQNEAQ. CDR3 protein: CASSLVAGSTGELFF. CDR3 nucleotides: TGTGCCAGCAGCTTAGTCGCAGGGTCTACCGGGGAGCTGTTTTTT.

This clone was recorded once. The chain carries TRBV19 and TRBJ1-1, with D perhaps TRBD1 (6 bases). V lost 10 bases, J lost 6 bases, and 15 bases lay in between. There are 12 residues in the CDR3. Germline V gene sequence: CDR1 LNHDA, CDR2 SQIVND (reference sequence). The CDR3 is CATSFTGPEAFF. The CDR3 DNA is TGTGCCACCTCATTCACAGGGCCTGAAGCTTTCTTT.

This chain links TRBV29-1 with TRBJ1-1, with TRBD1 matching over 11 bases. Per the germline V gene, CDR1 is SQVTM and CDR2 is ANQGSEA. Trimming cost V 2 bases and J 7 bases; bases outside gene matches: 9. The CDR3 consists of 15 residues. CDR3 coding DNA: TGCAGCGTTGAATTGCTTCGGACAGGGGGCGTTGAAGCTTTCTTT. As protein: CSVELLRTGGVEAFF.

This chain links TRBV7-9 with TRBJ1-2; 12 positions agree with TRBD1. V was pared by 0 bases and J by 7 bases, with 6 bases of the junction left unmatched. The CDR3 contains 16 residues. The V gene's germline CDR1 is SEHNR and CDR2 FQNEAQ (reference sequence). This chain's CDR3 is CASSLAGTGGNGGYTF. The DNA for the CDR3 is TGTGCCAGCAGCTTAGCCGGGACAGGGGGCAACGGTGGCTACACCTTC.

The chain is built from TRBV7-9 and TRBJ1-2; 8 bases agree with TRBD1. V shed 5 bases, J shed 1 base, and the junction held 9 bases outside the gene matches. The length of the CDR3 is 16 residues. Germline V lookup: CDR1 SEHNR, CDR2 FQNEAQ (reference sequence). The CDR3 loop reads CASSLTGTGFNYGYTF. In DNA form, the CDR3 reads TGTGCCAGCAGCCTTACCGGGACAGGCTTTAACTATGGCTACACCTTC.

A note on this clone: Additional DNA sequences in this sample encode the identical CDR3. The chain combines TRBV5-1 with TRBJ2-5, with TRBD2 identical over 7 bases. The V gene's germline CDR1 is SGHRS and CDR2 YFSETQ. The V segment lost 0 bases and the J segment 0 bases; nucleotides outside the gene matches: 8. The CDR3 runs to 17 residues. The chain's CDR3 is CASSLGLAVGYQETQYF. The CDR3 bases are TGCGCCAGCAGCTTGGGTCTAGCGGTGGGGTACCAAGAGACCCAGTACTTC.

This clone has just a few counts. The V gene is TRBV2, the J gene TRBJ1-6; D not certain. This CDR3 has 13 amino acids. Between the trimmed V and J ends, which lost 9 bases and 10 bases, there was a span of 16 bases. CDR1 SNHLY and CDR2 FYNNEI come from the germline V gene. CDR3 residues: CASERPGGSPLHF. The CDR3 region has the DNA TGTGCCAGTGAGCGGCCAGGCGGATCACCCCTCCACTTT.

This clone was counted once. The V gene is TRBV4-1, the J gene TRBJ1-5; weak D call: TRBD1 (6 bases). Germline V CDR1 and CDR2: MGHRA, YSYEKL. The CDR3 runs to 15 residues. Trimming left V 0 bases short and J 6 bases short, with 12 bases between. CDR3 sequence reads: CASSQEDSRSQPQHF. CDR3 coding DNA: TGCGCCAGCAGCCAAGAGGACAGTCGGAGTCAGCCCCAGCATTTT.

V usage is TRBV2 and J usage is TRBJ1-1; D is uncertain. V lost 6 bases to trimming and J lost 2 bases, with 10 bases between them. CDR1 SNHLY and CDR2 FYNNEI come from the germline V gene. The CDR3 runs to 13 residues. The CDR3 region has the DNA TGTGCCAGCAGAGCCTCACTTAACACTGAAGCTTTCTTT. It encodes CASRASLNTEAFF.

The rearrangement links TRBV4-2 to TRBJ2-2; 10 nucleotides agree with TRBD2. Unmatched junction bases numbered 5, after V lost 4 bases and J lost 0 bases. This CDR3 contains 17 residues. The germline gives CDR1 LGHNA, CDR2 YNFKEQ. This CDR3 reads CASSPPAGGPNTGELFF. The CDR3 DNA follows: TGTGCCAGCAGCCCTCCAGCGGGAGGGCCGAACACCGGGGAGCTGTTTTTT.

The rearrangement links TRBV27 to TRBJ2-1, with a weak D call TRBD1 (6 bases). V shed 6 bases and J shed 0 bases, with 15 bases lying between them. Germline-derived CDR1 and CDR2 are MNHEY and SMNVEV (reference sequence). This CDR3 is 16 amino acids long. For the CDR3, the DNA is TGTGCCAGCAGCCCCCGACAGGCCGTCTCCTACAATGAGCAGTTCTTC. This encodes CASSPRQAVSYNEQFF.

The V call is TRBV5-5, the J call TRBJ2-7, with D possibly being TRBD2 (5 bases). The CDR3 length is 16 residues. Germline V gene data show CDR1 as SGHKS and CDR2 as YYEKEE (reference sequence). V lost 0 bases and J 2 bases, leaving 15 bases between the germline ends. The DNA of the CDR3 is TGTGCCAGCAGCTTGGCCAGTGGCAGCGGAACCTACGAGCAGTACTTC. Translated: CASSLASGSGTYEQYF. Together with reference TRBV5-5 and TRBJ2-7, the CDR3 gives the full variable domain: DAGVTQSPTHLIKTRGQQVTLRCSPISGHKSVSWYQQVLGQGPQFIFQYYEKEERGRGNFPDRFSARQFPNYSSELNVNALLLGDSALYLCASSLASGSGTYEQYFGPGTRLTVT.

In the case of this clone: This sample includes further DNA sequences coding for the same CDR3. For the CDR3, the DNA is TGTGCCAGCAGCTTACAGGGGGGGGATGAAGCTTTCTTT. Residues: CASSLQGGDEAFF. This chain uses TRBV5-4 with TRBJ1-1; 8 nucleotides agree with TRBD1. The CDR3 is 13 amino acids. Germline CDR1 is SGHNT and CDR2 is YYREEE (reference sequence). With 2 bases clipped from V and 7 bases from J, the junction kept 4 bases outside the gene matches.

This chain uses TRBV19 with TRBJ1-1; TRBD1 matches at 9 bases. CDR3 length: 11 amino acids. V shed 7 bases, J shed 10 bases, and the junction held 4 bases outside the gene matches. Germline V lookup: CDR1 LNHDA, CDR2 SQIVND (reference sequence). The DNA for the CDR3 is TGTGCCAGTAAAGACAGGGGGGGAGCTTTCTTT. It encodes CASKDRGGAFF.